This T cell receptor (beta chain) was sequenced in a study of immune characterization of retroperitoneal liposarcoma. In TCRdb, the PCR reads were re-called with MiXCR into one record per CDR3 protein. The sample lists around 8,000 distinct CDR3 sequences; roughly 30% were seen once. The V end lost 7 bases, the J end lost 3 bases, and 7 bases lay between the germline ends. CDR1 WNHNN and CDR2 SYGVQD come from the germline V gene (reference sequence). The CDR3 has 12 amino acids. Specimen: blood. The chain combines TRBV10-1 with TRBJ2-1; tentative D call: TRBD2 (6 bases). This clonotype was sampled from a male donor with retroperitoneal liposarcoma. The CDR3 reads CASKEGYNEQFF. The DNA of the CDR3 is TGCGCCAGCAAGGAGGGCTACAATGAGCAGTTCTTC.